A selection of T cell receptor beta chains follows, all from one sample in a study of beta chain features in type 1 diabetes. TCRdb's copy holds only in-frame clones and misses some; the assay was immunoSEQ multiplex PCR. The top ten clones hold about 0.01% of a sample with more than 300,000 clones, around 12% of them seen once. Sequencing was performed on naive CD4+ T cells from blood. These receptor sequences come from a woman between 18 and 29 years old with type 1 diabetes. Each CDR3 is given with its conserved first and last residue. Part of the rows lack a size; the others show once, few, many or a class for expanded clones.

TRBJ2-3 | TRBV7-9 | NA | CASSLGTGYDTQYF
TRBJ1-1 | TRBV2 | few | CASVVGVGTEAFF
TRBJ2-7 | TRBV29-1 | few | CSVSIPSGSGEQYF
TRBJ1-1 | TRBV15 | NA | CATSPGQGLAEAFF
TRBJ2-7 | TRBV10-2 | NA | CASSEAAGGLYEQYF
TRBJ2-3 | TRBV11-2 | few | CASSLRQGAGADTQYF
TRBJ2-7 | TRBV7-2 | few | CASSLRVPGGYEQYF
TRBJ1-2 | TRBV4-1 | NA | CASSQVSDRPGYGYTF
TRBJ2-7 | TRBV19 | NA | CASTGDAVHSYEQYF
TRBJ2-7 | TRBV7-2 | NA | CASSLRGIAGSSYEQYF
TRBJ2-3 | TRBV29-1 | few | CSVALVAGSSTDTQYF
TRBJ1-4 | TRBV7-9 | few | CASSSWTGREEKLFF
TRBJ2-7 | TRBV5-6 | NA | CASSHPGTSLHEQYF
TRBJ2-6 | TRBV19 | few | CASSAQGTGANVLTF
TRBJ2-5 | TRBV28 | NA | CASSSWQGETQYF
TRBJ1-6 | TRBV7-2 | NA | CASSPHAVNSPLHF
TRBJ1-1 | TRBV18 | NA | CASSSVAEAFF
TRBJ2-7 | TRBV14 | NA | CASRLLAEAGEQYF
TRBJ2-1 | TRBV30 | few | CAWSNSPNEQFF
TRBJ2-3 | TRBV7-2 | NA | CASTHGGGTWLDTQYF
TRBJ2-2 | TRBV5-1 | few | CASAHGGVTGELFF
TRBJ1-2 | TRBV4-3 | NA | CASSQDPPGAGYGYTF
TRBJ2-1 | TRBV7-6 | NA | CASSSQEGAEQFF
TRBJ2-7 | TRBV4-1 | NA | CASSQEGLAGEDEQYF
TRBJ1-2 | TRBV19 | NA | CASSPDSDYGYTF
TRBJ1-3 | TRBV14 | few | CASSPFWTGSGNTIYF
TRBJ1-2 | TRBV4-3 | few | CASSQVRGGGYTF
TRBJ1-4 | TRBV7-9 | NA | CASSSQGITWEKLFF
TRBJ2-1 | TRBV5-1 | few | CASSYGGLSYNEQFF
TRBJ1-6 | TRBV7-9 | NA | CASSLAWRGQENSPLHF
TRBJ2-3 | TRBV11-2 | few | CASSLRAGEGPDTQYF
TRBJ2-7 | TRBV20-1 | few | CSAIPDEQYF
TRBJ1-2 | TRBV19 | NA | CASSIPSKGANYGYTF
TRBJ2-5 | TRBV5-1 | few | CASSSSSGRARETQYF
TRBJ2-7 | TRBV4-1 | NA | CASSQVRTAPGNEQYF
TRBJ2-3 | TRBV5-1 | NA | CASSLRTGGTDTQYF
TRBJ2-5 | TRBV7-2 | few | CASSWTSGQETQYF
TRBJ1-5 | TRBV7-2 | few | CASSLRGGTGGYSNQPQHF
TRBJ1-2 | TRBV7-2 | NA | CASSRGDRGGGYTF
TRBJ2-4 | TRBV9 | NA | CASSVGGGTKNIQYF
TRBJ2-7 | TRBV11-2 | NA | CASSLDRGDEQYF
TRBJ1-2 | TRBV9 | NA | CASSEGEGYYGYTF
TRBJ2-3 | TRBV7-2 | NA | CASSLSTTPTQYF
TRBJ1-5 | TRBV4-3 | NA | CASSQDRDYSNQPQHF
TRBJ1-4 | TRBV4-2 | few | CASSQESSDSEKLFF
TRBJ1-1 | TRBV7-8 | few | CASSLGRQGMNTEAFF
TRBJ2-1 | TRBV6-5 | NA | CASSYSRTSSNEQFF
TRBJ1-2 | TRBV10-3 | few | CAISREGGGYTF
TRBJ2-3 | TRBV7-8 | few | CASSLLAGVDTQYF
TRBJ2-5 | TRBV5-6 | NA | CASSLASLRETQYF
TRBJ2-5 | TRBV9 | NA | CASSAGPLTSGSGTQYF
TRBJ2-1 | TRBV29-1 | few | CSGGQGIYNEQFF
TRBJ2-7 | TRBV9 | few | CASSVSEAYEQYF
TRBJ1-2 | TRBV7-2 | NA | CASSLDGGGYGYTF
TRBJ1-4 | TRBV25-1 | NA | CASIRAGDEKLFF
TRBJ2-3 | TRBV10-3 | NA | CAIKGQNSTDTQYF
TRBJ2-5 | TRBV12-5 | few | CASGPGPGGILQETQYF